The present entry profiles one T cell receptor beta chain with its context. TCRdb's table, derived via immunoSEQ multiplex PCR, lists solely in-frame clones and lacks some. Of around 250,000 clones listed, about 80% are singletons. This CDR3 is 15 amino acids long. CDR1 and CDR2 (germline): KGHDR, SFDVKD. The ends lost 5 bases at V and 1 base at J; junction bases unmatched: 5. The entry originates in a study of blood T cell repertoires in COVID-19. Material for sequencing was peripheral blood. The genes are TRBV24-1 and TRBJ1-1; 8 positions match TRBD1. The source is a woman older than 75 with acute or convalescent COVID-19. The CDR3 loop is CATSAPDRGNTEAFF. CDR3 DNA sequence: TGTGCCACCAGTGCCCCCGACAGGGGGAACACTGAAGCTTTCTTT.